These T cell receptor beta chains were read from a single sample in a study of shared clonotypes between healthy human individuals. The assay was immunoSEQ multiplex PCR, and TCRdb's table has in-frame clones only and misses some. Among millions of clones listed, 90% to 95% were seen once. What was sequenced was naive CD4+ T cells sorted from blood. Every receptor here comes from a man aged 18 to 30 in good health. Both conserved end residues are part of each CDR3. Each record gives: V gene, J gene, D gene, clone size, CDR3 DNA, CDR3 protein. The D gene is left open where the match is weak. Only some rows state a clone size, as once, few, many or a class for expanded clones.

V gene: TRBV10-2; J gene: TRBJ2-1; D gene: .; clone size: .; CDR3 DNA: TGCGCCAGCAGTGAGAACGGGGGCCACTACAATGAGCAGTTCTTC; CDR3 protein: CASSENGGHYNEQFF
V gene: TRBV5-1; J gene: TRBJ2-2; D gene: TRBD1; clone size: .; CDR3 DNA: TGCGCCAGCAGCCTTGGTGGGACAGGGCTCACCGGGGAGCTGTTTTTT; CDR3 protein: CASSLGGTGLTGELFF
V gene: TRBV7-8; J gene: TRBJ2-6; D gene: .; clone size: .; CDR3 DNA: TGTGCCAGCAGCCAGAGCTCTGGGGCCAACGTCCTGACTTTC; CDR3 protein: CASSQSSGANVLTF
V gene: TRBV6-1; J gene: TRBJ2-7; D gene: TRBD1; clone size: once; CDR3 DNA: TGTGCCATTCCGGAGGGACAGGGAAAAGAGCAGTACTTC; CDR3 protein: CAIPEGQGKEQYF
V gene: TRBV9; J gene: TRBJ2-1; D gene: .; clone size: .; CDR3 DNA: TGTGCCAGCAGCCCCGCCCTTTGGGAAGTCTACAATGAGCAGTTCTTC; CDR3 protein: CASSPALWEVYNEQFF
V gene: TRBV4-3; J gene: TRBJ2-4; D gene: .; clone size: .; CDR3 DNA: TGCGCCAGCAGCCAAGACCCGTCTAGTGGGGGCAAAAACATTCAGTACTTC; CDR3 protein: CASSQDPSSGGKNIQYF
V gene: TRBV4-3; J gene: TRBJ1-6; D gene: TRBD1; clone size: .; CDR3 DNA: TGCGCCAGCAGCCCAGGGGGCCGGGATTCACCCCTCCACTTT; CDR3 protein: CASSPGGRDSPLHF
V gene: TRBV28; J gene: TRBJ2-5; D gene: .; clone size: .; CDR3 DNA: TGTGCCAGCAGTTGGTTAGGAGGGACCCAGTACTTC; CDR3 protein: CASSWLGGTQYF
V gene: TRBV5-1; J gene: TRBJ2-1; D gene: TRBD1; clone size: few; CDR3 DNA: TGCGCCAGCAGCCGACAGGGGGATAGCTCCTACAATGAGCAGTTCTTC; CDR3 protein: CASSRQGDSSYNEQFF
V gene: TRBV6-1; J gene: TRBJ1-1; D gene: .; clone size: few; CDR3 DNA: TGTGCCAGCAGACCGGGACACGGTGTTTCGGAAGCTTTCTTT; CDR3 protein: CASRPGHGVSEAFF
V gene: TRBV18; J gene: TRBJ2-7; D gene: TRBD1; clone size: .; CDR3 DNA: TGTGCCAGCTCTCAGGGGGCGGGCAGTCTCGGCGAGCAGTACTTC; CDR3 protein: CASSQGAGSLGEQYF
V gene: TRBV11-2; J gene: TRBJ2-1; D gene: TRBD2; clone size: .; CDR3 DNA: TGTGCCAGCAGAGGGCCGGGACTAGCGGGATTGGAGCAGTTCTTC; CDR3 protein: CASRGPGLAGLEQFF
V gene: TRBV5-1; J gene: TRBJ2-1; D gene: .; clone size: .; CDR3 DNA: TGCGCCAGCAGCTTGGGCAATTACAATGAGCAGTTCTTC; CDR3 protein: CASSLGNYNEQFF
V gene: TRBV27; J gene: TRBJ1-1; D gene: .; clone size: .; CDR3 DNA: TGTGCCAGCAGTTTAATATTCGGGGGGGCGAACACTGAAGCTTTCTTT; CDR3 protein: CASSLIFGGANTEAFF
V gene: TRBV6-5; J gene: TRBJ2-3; D gene: TRBD1; clone size: .; CDR3 DNA: TGTGCCAGCAGTTACCAAGGACAGGGTTCCAATCGACGGTATTTT; CDR3 protein: CASSYQGQGSNRRYF
V gene: TRBV9; J gene: TRBJ1-1; D gene: .; clone size: few; CDR3 DNA: TGTGCCAGCAGCGTTTCGACAGAGATGAACACTGAAGCTTTCTTT; CDR3 protein: CASSVSTEMNTEAFF
V gene: TRBV30; J gene: TRBJ2-7; D gene: .; clone size: .; CDR3 DNA: TGTGCCTGGAGTGTGCAAGCTTCCTACGAGCAGTACTTC; CDR3 protein: CAWSVQASYEQYF
V gene: TRBV18; J gene: TRBJ1-6; D gene: .; clone size: .; CDR3 DNA: TGTGCCAGCTCAACTGGTGGCAGGGACAATTCACCCCTCCACTTT; CDR3 protein: CASSTGGRDNSPLHF
V gene: TRBV5-4; J gene: TRBJ2-1; D gene: TRBD2; clone size: .; CDR3 DNA: TGTGCCAGCAGCTTGGCCGCGGGGGGAGTCTACAATGAGCAGTTCTTC; CDR3 protein: CASSLAAGGVYNEQFF
V gene: TRBV4-2; J gene: TRBJ2-1; D gene: TRBD2; clone size: .; CDR3 DNA: TGTGCCAGCAGCCCTGAAGGAAGCGGGGGGGTCGATGAGCAGTTCTTC; CDR3 protein: CASSPEGSGGVDEQFF
V gene: TRBV7-2; J gene: TRBJ2-2; D gene: TRBD2; clone size: .; CDR3 DNA: TGTGCCAGCAGCTTATCAAGCGGGAGGGCCGGGGAGCTGTTTTTT; CDR3 protein: CASSLSSGRAGELFF
V gene: TRBV4-3; J gene: TRBJ1-3; D gene: .; clone size: .; CDR3 DNA: TGCGCCAGCAGCCAAGATCTAACAGGGTTTTCTGGAAACACCATATATTTT; CDR3 protein: CASSQDLTGFSGNTIYF
V gene: TRBV6-9; J gene: TRBJ2-3; D gene: .; clone size: .; CDR3 DNA: TGTGCCAGCAGTCATACGTGGGTTGGGGATACGCAGTATTTT; CDR3 protein: CASSHTWVGDTQYF
V gene: TRBV27; J gene: TRBJ1-2; D gene: .; clone size: .; CDR3 DNA: TGTGCCAGCAGTTTATCTTCCCCCTGGAGGGGGACGAACTATGGCTACACCTTC; CDR3 protein: CASSLSSPWRGTNYGYTF
V gene: TRBV7-9; J gene: TRBJ2-7; D gene: .; clone size: .; CDR3 DNA: TGTGCCAGCAGGGCCTACAGGGCGGACGAGCAGTACTTC; CDR3 protein: CASRAYRADEQYF
V gene: TRBV5-1; J gene: TRBJ1-6; D gene: TRBD1; clone size: few; CDR3 DNA: TGCGCCAGCAGCTTGGGGGACAGGGGTTCACCCCTCCACTTT; CDR3 protein: CASSLGDRGSPLHF
V gene: TRBV2; J gene: TRBJ1-1; D gene: TRBD1; clone size: .; CDR3 DNA: TGTGCCAGCAGTCTGGGACAGGGCACTGAAGCTTTCTTT; CDR3 protein: CASSLGQGTEAFF
V gene: TRBV5-6; J gene: TRBJ1-4; D gene: .; clone size: .; CDR3 DNA: TGTGCCAGCAGCTTGGCCCCAGGGATCGCCTACGAAAAACTGTTTTTT; CDR3 protein: CASSLAPGIAYEKLFF
V gene: TRBV19; J gene: TRBJ2-7; D gene: .; clone size: .; CDR3 DNA: TGTGCCAGTGCGGGCCCTCGGGGGCTCTCCTACGAGCAGTACTTC; CDR3 protein: CASAGPRGLSYEQYF
V gene: TRBV28; J gene: TRBJ2-7; D gene: .; clone size: once; CDR3 DNA: TGTGCCAGCAGACCTGGCAGGGAATACGAGCAGTACTTC; CDR3 protein: CASRPGREYEQYF
V gene: TRBV5-1; J gene: TRBJ2-4; D gene: .; clone size: .; CDR3 DNA: TGCGCCAGCAGCTTACCCGGACCAGAAAACATTCAGTACTTC; CDR3 protein: CASSLPGPENIQYF
V gene: TRBV5-1; J gene: TRBJ1-1; D gene: .; clone size: once; CDR3 DNA: TGCGCCAGCAAGGAGGGCGGTTGGAACACTGAAGCTTTCTTT; CDR3 protein: CASKEGGWNTEAFF
V gene: TRBV5-6; J gene: TRBJ2-7; D gene: .; clone size: .; CDR3 DNA: TGTGCCAGCAGCTTGATTGGAGGGAACCGCTACGAGCAGTACTTC; CDR3 protein: CASSLIGGNRYEQYF
V gene: TRBV18; J gene: TRBJ2-1; D gene: TRBD2; clone size: .; CDR3 DNA: TGTGCCAGCTCACCTCCAGGGTCTAGCGGGAGTCAGGAGCAGTTCTTC; CDR3 protein: CASSPPGSSGSQEQFF
V gene: TRBV5-1; J gene: TRBJ1-2; D gene: TRBD1; clone size: .; CDR3 DNA: TGCGCCAGCAGCTTGGAAGGCGGGACAGTTTATGGCTACACCTTC; CDR3 protein: CASSLEGGTVYGYTF
V gene: TRBV30; J gene: TRBJ1-4; D gene: .; clone size: few; CDR3 DNA: TGTGCCTGGAGTCAACAAAGTGGAAAACTGTTTTTT; CDR3 protein: CAWSQQSGKLFF
V gene: TRBV4-1; J gene: TRBJ2-7; D gene: .; clone size: .; CDR3 DNA: TGCGCCAGCAGCCAAGTAGTTTCGGCAGACCCAAAGGGGTACGAGCAGTACTTC; CDR3 protein: CASSQVVSADPKGYEQYF
V gene: TRBV18; J gene: TRBJ1-2; D gene: .; clone size: .; CDR3 DNA: TGTGCCAGCTCAGCAGGACAGACGGCCTATGGCTACACCTTC; CDR3 protein: CASSAGQTAYGYTF
V gene: TRBV6-5; J gene: TRBJ1-1; D gene: .; clone size: .; CDR3 DNA: TGTGCCAGCACGGCTGGTGGGACATTGAACACTGAAGCTTTCTTT; CDR3 protein: CASTAGGTLNTEAFF
V gene: TRBV7-2; J gene: TRBJ1-4; D gene: .; clone size: .; CDR3 DNA: TGTGCCAGCAGGTCCGGGACGGGAAACGAAAAACTGTTTTTT; CDR3 protein: CASRSGTGNEKLFF
V gene: TRBV5-8; J gene: TRBJ1-5; D gene: .; clone size: .; CDR3 DNA: TGTGCCAGCAGCTTGTTTATGAATCAGCCCCAGCATTTT; CDR3 protein: CASSLFMNQPQHF
V gene: TRBV15; J gene: TRBJ2-2; D gene: TRBD2; clone size: few; CDR3 DNA: TGTGCCACCAGCAGAGATACAGCGGGAAGGGGCGCCGGGGAGCTGTTTTTT; CDR3 protein: CATSRDTAGRGAGELFF
V gene: TRBV5-5; J gene: TRBJ2-5; D gene: .; clone size: .; CDR3 DNA: TGTGCCAGCAGCCCCCTCGGGGGTATGTTGAGGGAGACCCAGTACTTC; CDR3 protein: CASSPLGGMLRETQYF
V gene: TRBV7-2; J gene: TRBJ1-5; D gene: TRBD1; clone size: .; CDR3 DNA: TGTGCCAGCAGCCCTGGACAGGGAAGCAATCAGCCCCAGCATTTT; CDR3 protein: CASSPGQGSNQPQHF
V gene: TRBV6-1; J gene: TRBJ1-2; D gene: TRBD1; clone size: once; CDR3 DNA: TGTGCCAGCAGTGAACAGGGGGTCTATGGCTACACCTTC; CDR3 protein: CASSEQGVYGYTF
V gene: TRBV9; J gene: TRBJ1-2; D gene: .; clone size: .; CDR3 DNA: TGTGCCAGCAGCGGGACAGAGAACTATGGCTACACCTTC; CDR3 protein: CASSGTENYGYTF
V gene: TRBV6-6; J gene: TRBJ1-2; D gene: .; clone size: .; CDR3 DNA: TGTGCCAGCAGGCTCAAGGATGGGGGCTACACCTTC; CDR3 protein: CASRLKDGGYTF
V gene: TRBV30; J gene: TRBJ1-2; D gene: .; clone size: .; CDR3 DNA: TGTGCCTGGACCCCGACGGTCTATGGCTACACCTTC; CDR3 protein: CAWTPTVYGYTF
V gene: TRBV27; J gene: TRBJ1-1; D gene: .; clone size: .; CDR3 DNA: TGTGCCACCAGGGCCCAGGAAAGGAGCGCTGAAGCTTTCTTT; CDR3 protein: CATRAQERSAEAFF
V gene: TRBV6-7; J gene: TRBJ1-1; D gene: .; clone size: .; CDR3 DNA: TGTGCCAGCAGTTACTCCCTACCACCCAACACTGAAGCTTTCTTT; CDR3 protein: CASSYSLPPNTEAFF
V gene: TRBV4-3; J gene: TRBJ2-3; D gene: TRBD2; clone size: .; CDR3 DNA: TGCGCCAGCAGCCAAGAGCGAGTGAGCGGGAATCGATATACGCAGTATTTT; CDR3 protein: CASSQERVSGNRYTQYF
V gene: TRBV28; J gene: TRBJ1-5; D gene: .; clone size: .; CDR3 DNA: TGTGCCAGCAGTAGGACAGTAAGCAATCAGCCCCAGCATTTT; CDR3 protein: CASSRTVSNQPQHF
V gene: TRBV6-1; J gene: TRBJ2-2; D gene: .; clone size: .; CDR3 DNA: TGTGCCAGCACCCCGGGGACGAACACCGGGGAGCTGTTTTTT; CDR3 protein: CASTPGTNTGELFF
V gene: TRBV18; J gene: TRBJ2-1; D gene: .; clone size: .; CDR3 DNA: TGTGCCAGCTCACCACCGGGATTCCAGTTTTCCTACAATGAGCAGTTCTTC; CDR3 protein: CASSPPGFQFSYNEQFF
V gene: TRBV10-3; J gene: TRBJ2-1; D gene: .; clone size: once; CDR3 DNA: TGTGCCATCTCGGAGGACAATGAGCAGTTCTTC; CDR3 protein: CAISEDNEQFF
V gene: TRBV4-3; J gene: TRBJ2-7; D gene: TRBD2; clone size: .; CDR3 DNA: TGCGCCAGCAGCCAAGATCTAGCGGGAGGAGGGTACGAGCAGTACTTC; CDR3 protein: CASSQDLAGGGYEQYF